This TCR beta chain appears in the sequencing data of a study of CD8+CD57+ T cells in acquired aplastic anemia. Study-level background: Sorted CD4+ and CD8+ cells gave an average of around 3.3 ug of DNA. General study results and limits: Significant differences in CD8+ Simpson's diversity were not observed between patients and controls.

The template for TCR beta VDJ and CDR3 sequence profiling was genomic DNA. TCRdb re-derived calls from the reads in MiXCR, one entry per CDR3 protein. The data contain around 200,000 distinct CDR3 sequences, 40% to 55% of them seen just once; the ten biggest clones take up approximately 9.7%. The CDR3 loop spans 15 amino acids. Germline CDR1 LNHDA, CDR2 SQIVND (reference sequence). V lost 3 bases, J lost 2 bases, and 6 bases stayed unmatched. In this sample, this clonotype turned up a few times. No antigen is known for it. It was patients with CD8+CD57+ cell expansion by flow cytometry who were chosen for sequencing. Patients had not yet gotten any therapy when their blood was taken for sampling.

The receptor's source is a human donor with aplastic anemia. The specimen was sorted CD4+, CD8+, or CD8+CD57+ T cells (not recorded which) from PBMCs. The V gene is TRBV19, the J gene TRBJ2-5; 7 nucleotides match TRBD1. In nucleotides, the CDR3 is TGTGCCAGTAGTATTTCCGGGACAGCACAAGAGACCCAGTACTTC. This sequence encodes CASSISGTAQETQYF.